These 3 T cell receptor beta chains were sequenced from one sample in a study of identical twins. TCRdb processed the 5' RACE reads anew with MiXCR; each CDR3 protein has one entry. The sample yields approximately 500,000 distinct CDR3 sequences, approximately 24% seen once. This sample was also put to use in a study of T cells expressing NK-cell markers.

The sequenced sample consisted of CD4+ T cells sorted from blood. All receptors derive from a woman aged 18-29 years in good health.

The CDR3 DNA is TGCAGTGCTAAATCGGGACTAGCGGGAGCCGAGCAGTACTTC. Its translation: CSAKSGLAGAEQYF. The V gene is TRBV20-1, the J gene TRBJ2-7, with TRBD2 matching over 14 bases. The CDR3 runs 14 residues. Per the germline V gene, CDR1 is DFQATT and CDR2 is SNEGSKA (reference sequence). V lost 4 bases, J lost 6 bases, and 5 bases stayed unmatched.

This sequence joins TRBV12-3 or TRBV12-4 and TRBJ1-1, with a possible D match to TRBD1 (5 bases). V was shortened by 8 bases and J by 5 bases, with 18 bases between the two germline ends. CDR3 length: 14 residues. CDR3 bases: TGTGCCAGCCTAATCGGTCAGGGAAATACTGAAGCTTTCTTT. Its protein product is CASLIGQGNTEAFF.

This chain uses TRBV3-1 with TRBJ2-2; TRBD2 might be the D (5 bases). V dropped 1 base and J dropped 2 bases, with 17 bases sitting between them. There are 18 residues in the CDR3. Germline V gene data show CDR1 as LGHDT and CDR2 as YNNKEL (reference sequence). The CDR3 DNA reads as TGTGCCAGCAGCCAAGGATTGGGCGCGGGCCTAAACACCGGGGAGCTGTTTTTT. This gives the protein CASSQGLGAGLNTGELFF.